This is a list of T cell receptor beta chains from one sample in a study of T cells in narcolepsy. Sequencing used immunoSEQ multiplex PCR; TCRdb keeps in-frame clones, though not all of them. The sample consists of tens of thousands of clones, roughly 80% of them appearing once. Sequencing used CD45RA- memory CD4+ T cells from PBMCs. The source is a human donor with narcolepsy. Each CDR3 is given with its conserved first and last residue. D genes are given only for firm matches. Rows may omit the clone size; those that give it use once, few, many or a size class.

v_call	clone_size	d_call	j_call	cdr3_nt	cdr3_aa
TRBV6-1	NA	NA	TRBJ1-2	TGTGCCAGCTCGGGGGTTGGGCTTAACTATGGCTACACCTTC	CASSGVGLNYGYTF
TRBV19	NA	NA	TRBJ2-2	TGTGCCAGTAGCTTACATGGGGGAACCGGGGAGCTGTTTTTT	CASSLHGGTGELFF
TRBV7-3	NA	NA	TRBJ1-6	TGTGCCAGCAGCTTAACGCCGGGGGCTAGGAATTCACCCCTCCACTTT	CASSLTPGARNSPLHF
TRBV21-1	few	NA	TRBJ1-6	TGTGCCAACCTGGGACGGATCAATTCACCCCTCCACTTT	CANLGRINSPLHF
TRBV2	NA	TRBD1	TRBJ2-5	TGTGCCAGCAGTGATCCTGCAGGGGGCTTTGAGACCCAGTACTTC	CASSDPAGGFETQYF
TRBV5-1	NA	NA	TRBJ2-3	TGCGCCAGCAGCTTCGAAGCCAGCACAGATACGCAGTATTTT	CASSFEASTDTQYF
TRBV25-1	NA	NA	TRBJ1-1	TGTGCCAGCAGTGAATCTGGAGCGGGACGTCCTGAAGCTTTCTTT	CASSESGAGRPEAFF
TRBV5-1	NA	TRBD2	TRBJ2-5	TGCGCCAGCAGCTTTTTGGGGGTGGGAGGGGAAGAGACCCAGTACTTC	CASSFLGVGGEETQYF
TRBV2	NA	TRBD1	TRBJ2-1	TGTGCCAGCAGTGGGACAGGGGGCAGCGATGAGCAGTTCTTC	CASSGTGGSDEQFF
TRBV5-4	NA	NA	TRBJ2-3	TGTGCCAGCAGCTTCGGGACAACCAGCACAGATACGCAGTATTTT	CASSFGTTSTDTQYF
TRBV6-6	NA	NA	TRBJ1-5	TGTGCCAGCAGTTACGAGAGGGTTCAGCCCCAGCATTTT	CASSYERVQPQHF
TRBV9	NA	TRBD1	TRBJ1-3	TGTGCCAGCAGCCCCCGAAGACAGGGAGGCGGAAACACCATATATTTT	CASSPRRQGGGNTIYF
TRBV18	once	NA	TRBJ1-4	TGTGCCAGCTCACCAGAAGGGAAAGAAAAACTGTTTTTT	CASSPEGKEKLFF
TRBV10-3	NA	NA	TRBJ2-5	TGTGCCATCAGTGAAGGGCAAAGGGAAGAAGAGACCCAGTACTTC	CAISEGQREEETQYF
TRBV9	NA	TRBD2	TRBJ2-7	TGTGCCAGCAGCCCCACTAGCGGGGAGTCTTACTACGAGCAGTACTTC	CASSPTSGESYYEQYF
TRBV6-6	NA	NA	TRBJ2-2	TGTGCCAGCAGTTACTCGAACACCCTTAACACCGGGGAGCTGTTTTTT	CASSYSNTLNTGELFF
TRBV11-2	NA	NA	TRBJ1-3	TGTGCCAGCAGCTTTCAGATCGCCTCTGGAAACACCATATATTTT	CASSFQIASGNTIYF
TRBV6-5	NA	TRBD1	TRBJ2-7	TGTGCCAGCAGTTCTAACAGGGGCCCCGGTCACGAGCAGTACTTC	CASSSNRGPGHEQYF
TRBV7-3	NA	TRBD2	TRBJ2-3	TGTGCCAGCAGCTCCCGGACTAGCGGGGTGGATACGCAGTATTTT	CASSSRTSGVDTQYF
TRBV7-2	NA	TRBD1	TRBJ1-2	TGTGCCAGCAGCTTAGCCCGCGGGACAGGGTCTAACTATGGCTACACCTTC	CASSLARGTGSNYGYTF
TRBV10-3	few	TRBD1	TRBJ1-6	TGTGCCATCAGCGTGGGACAGAATAATTCACCCCTCCACTTT	CAISVGQNNSPLHF
TRBV30	NA	NA	TRBJ1-3	TGTGCCTGGAGTGCAGGTTACGGAAACACCATATATTTT	CAWSAGYGNTIYF
TRBV6-5	NA	NA	TRBJ1-6	TGTGCCAGCAGTTTTGCGATCGAGTCTAGTCTTTCACCCCTCCACTTT	CASSFAIESSLSPLHF
TRBV5-1	NA	TRBD1	TRBJ1-2	TGCGCCAGCAGCTGGACAGGGGTTAACTATGGCTACACCTTC	CASSWTGVNYGYTF
TRBV10-1	once	TRBD1	TRBJ2-7	TGCGCCAGCAGTGAGTCGACGGCGGGACAGGGGAATCCCTACGAGCAGTACTTC	CASSESTAGQGNPYEQYF
TRBV7-9	NA	NA	TRBJ2-2	TGTGCCAGCAGCTTTTCAGCTAAGAACACCGGGGAGCTGTTTTTT	CASSFSAKNTGELFF
TRBV19	NA	TRBD1	TRBJ2-7	TGTGCCAGTAGTATCCGGGACAGATACGAGCAGTACTTC	CASSIRDRYEQYF
TRBV6-1	NA	NA	TRBJ1-3	TGTGCCAGCAGTGAAGAGGTAGGACCCTCTTCTGGCTCTGGAAACACCATATATTTT	CASSEEVGPSSGSGNTIYF
TRBV7-2	NA	NA	TRBJ2-7	TGTGCCAGCAGCTTAACCCGGAGCTCCTACGAGCAGTACTTC	CASSLTRSSYEQYF
TRBV7-2	NA	NA	TRBJ2-2	TGTGCCAGCAGCTTACGGGGCAACCCTGGGGTGGAGCTGTTTTTT	CASSLRGNPGVELFF
TRBV5-1	NA	NA	TRBJ2-3	TGCGCCAGCAGCTTGGACACGAGAACAGATACGCAGTATTTT	CASSLDTRTDTQYF
TRBV9	NA	NA	TRBJ1-6	TGTGCCAGCAGCCCTCGTCCGAGGGGTTTTAATTCACCCCTCCACTTT	CASSPRPRGFNSPLHF
TRBV4-1	NA	NA	TRBJ2-5	TGCGCCAGCAGCCAAGGGGGACCTGCAAACCAAGAGACCCAGTACTTC	CASSQGGPANQETQYF
TRBV5-4	NA	NA	TRBJ1-1	TGTGCCAGCAGCCGGTCGACAGGAAAGAACACTGAAGCTTTCTTT	CASSRSTGKNTEAFF
TRBV4-2	NA	TRBD2	TRBJ2-7	TGTGCCAGCAGCCCCCACCCGGGGGGAATCTACGAGCAGTACTTC	CASSPHPGGIYEQYF
TRBV7-7	NA	NA	TRBJ1-2	TGTGCCAGCAGCCCCATGGCAGGGGATGGCTACACCTTC	CASSPMAGDGYTF
TRBV19	few	TRBD1	TRBJ2-6	TGTGCCAGTAGTAGAGACAGGGGGCCCTCCTCTGGGGCCAACGTCCTGACTTTC	CASSRDRGPSSGANVLTF
TRBV7-2	NA	NA	TRBJ2-3	TGTGCCAGCACCTCTGGCGGGGCCACAGATACGCAGTATTTT	CASTSGGATDTQYF
TRBV6-1	NA	TRBD2	TRBJ2-3	TGTGCCAGCAGTGAAGTGAGTAGCGGGGCCCTGGTTGCGCAGTATTTT	CASSEVSSGALVAQYF
TRBV5-1	once	TRBD1	TRBJ2-3	TGCGCCAGCAGCTTGTCAGGACAGGGGACTACAGATACGCAGTATTTT	CASSLSGQGTTDTQYF
TRBV19	NA	NA	TRBJ1-4	TGTGCCAGCCGGTCGGGGGCAACTAATGAAAAACTGTTTTTT	CASRSGATNEKLFF
TRBV10-3	NA	TRBD1	TRBJ1-5	TGTGCCATCAGTGAGATCGGACAGGGGTCTCAGCCCCAGCATTTT	CAISEIGQGSQPQHF
TRBV6-5	NA	TRBD1	TRBJ1-1	TGTGCCAGCAGGACGACAGGGAGGGACACTGAAGCTTTCTTT	CASRTTGRDTEAFF
TRBV5-4	NA	TRBD1	TRBJ1-1	TGTGCCAGCAGCTTTAGACAGGGGAACACTGAAGCTTTCTTT	CASSFRQGNTEAFF
TRBV7-9	once	NA	TRBJ2-1	TGTGCCAGCAGCTCCAGGGATGAGCAGTTCTTC	CASSSRDEQFF